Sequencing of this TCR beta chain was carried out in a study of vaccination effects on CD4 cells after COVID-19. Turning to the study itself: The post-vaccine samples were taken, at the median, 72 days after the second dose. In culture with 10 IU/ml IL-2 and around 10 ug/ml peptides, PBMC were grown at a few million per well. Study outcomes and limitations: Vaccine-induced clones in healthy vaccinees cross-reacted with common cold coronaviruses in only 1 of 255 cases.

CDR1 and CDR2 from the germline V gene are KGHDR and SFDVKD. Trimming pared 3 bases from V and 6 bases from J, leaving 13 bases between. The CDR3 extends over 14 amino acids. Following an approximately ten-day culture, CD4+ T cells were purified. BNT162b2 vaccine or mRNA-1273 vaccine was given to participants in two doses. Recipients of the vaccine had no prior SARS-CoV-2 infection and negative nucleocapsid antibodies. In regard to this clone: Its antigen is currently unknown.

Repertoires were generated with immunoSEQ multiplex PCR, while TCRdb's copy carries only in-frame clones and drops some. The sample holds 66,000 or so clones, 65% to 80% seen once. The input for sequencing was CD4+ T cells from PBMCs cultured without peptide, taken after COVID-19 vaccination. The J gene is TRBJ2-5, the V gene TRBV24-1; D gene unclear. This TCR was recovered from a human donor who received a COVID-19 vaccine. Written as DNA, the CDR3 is TGTGCCACCAGTGATAGTAAGGGTACGAAGACCCAGTACTTC. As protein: CATSDSKGTKTQYF.